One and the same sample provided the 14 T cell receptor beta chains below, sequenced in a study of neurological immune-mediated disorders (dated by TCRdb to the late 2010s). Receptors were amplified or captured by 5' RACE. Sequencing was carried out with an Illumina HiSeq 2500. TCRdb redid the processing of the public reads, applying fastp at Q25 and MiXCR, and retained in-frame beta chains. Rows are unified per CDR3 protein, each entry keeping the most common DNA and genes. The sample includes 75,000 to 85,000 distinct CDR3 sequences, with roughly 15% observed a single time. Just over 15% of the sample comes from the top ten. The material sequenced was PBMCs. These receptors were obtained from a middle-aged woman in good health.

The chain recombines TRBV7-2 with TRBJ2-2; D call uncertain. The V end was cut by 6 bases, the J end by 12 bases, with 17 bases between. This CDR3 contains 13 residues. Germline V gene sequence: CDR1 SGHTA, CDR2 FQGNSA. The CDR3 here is CASRLPPPSKLFF. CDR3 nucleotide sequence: TGTGCCAGCAGGCTCCCGCCCCCTTCGAAGCTGTTTTTT.

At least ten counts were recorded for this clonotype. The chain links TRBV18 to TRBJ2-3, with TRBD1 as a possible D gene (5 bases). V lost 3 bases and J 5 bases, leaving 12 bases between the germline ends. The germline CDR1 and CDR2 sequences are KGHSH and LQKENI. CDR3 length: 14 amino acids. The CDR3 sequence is CASSPTLGEDTQYF. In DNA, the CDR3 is TGTGCCAGCTCACCGACCTTAGGGGAAGATACGCAGTATTTT.

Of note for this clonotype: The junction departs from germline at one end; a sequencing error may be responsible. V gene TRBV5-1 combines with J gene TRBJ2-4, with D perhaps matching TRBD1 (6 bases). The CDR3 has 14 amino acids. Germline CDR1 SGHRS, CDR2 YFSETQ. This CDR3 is CASSFSTGKNIQYF. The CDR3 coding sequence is TGTGCCAGCAGCTTTTCGACAGGCAAAAACATTCAGTACTTC.

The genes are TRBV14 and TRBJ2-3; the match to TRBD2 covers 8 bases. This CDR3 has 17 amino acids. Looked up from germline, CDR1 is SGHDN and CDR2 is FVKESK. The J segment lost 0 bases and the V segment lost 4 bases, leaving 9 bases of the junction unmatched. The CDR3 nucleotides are TGTGCCAGCAGCCCAGCTACTAGCGGACCTAGCACAGATACGCAGTATTTT. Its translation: CASSPATSGPSTDTQYF.

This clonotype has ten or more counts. Here the CDR3 DNA reads TGTGCCAGCAGCTTCTCGGGACAGAGCCTTTGGCCCCAGCATTTT. Protein product: CASSFSGQSLWPQHF. This chain connects TRBV7-2 to TRBJ1-5, with TRBD1 identical over 7 bases. Losses at the gene ends were 3 bases for V and 9 bases for J; bases not matched to a gene: 11. The germline V gene encodes CDR1 SGHTA and CDR2 FQGNSA. This CDR3 spans 15 amino acids.

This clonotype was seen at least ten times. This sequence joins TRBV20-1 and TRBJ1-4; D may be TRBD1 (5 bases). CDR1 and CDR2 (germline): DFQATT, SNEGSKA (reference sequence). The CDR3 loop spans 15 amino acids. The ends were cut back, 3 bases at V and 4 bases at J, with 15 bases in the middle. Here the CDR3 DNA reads TGCAGTGCTAGGGTGACAGCGTCTTTTAATGAAAAACTGTTTTTT. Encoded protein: CSARVTASFNEKLFF.

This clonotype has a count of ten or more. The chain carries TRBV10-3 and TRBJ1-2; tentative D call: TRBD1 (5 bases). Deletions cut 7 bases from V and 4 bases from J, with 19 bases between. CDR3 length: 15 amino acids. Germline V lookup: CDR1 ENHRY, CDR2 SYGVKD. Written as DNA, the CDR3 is TGTGCCATCAATGAAGGGGAACAGTATGCCTATGGCTACACCTTC. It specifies CAINEGEQYAYGYTF.

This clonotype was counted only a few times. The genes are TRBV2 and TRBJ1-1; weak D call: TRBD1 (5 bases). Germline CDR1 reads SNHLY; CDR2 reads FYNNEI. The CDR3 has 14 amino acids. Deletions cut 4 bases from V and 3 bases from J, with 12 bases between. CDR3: CASSGGGWHTEAFF. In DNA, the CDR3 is TGTGCCAGCAGTGGCGGGGGATGGCACACTGAAGCTTTCTTT.

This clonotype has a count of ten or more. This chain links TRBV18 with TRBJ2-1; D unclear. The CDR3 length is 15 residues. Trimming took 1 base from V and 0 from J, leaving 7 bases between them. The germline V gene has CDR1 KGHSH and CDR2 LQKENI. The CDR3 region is CASSPLESSYNEQFF. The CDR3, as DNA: TGTGCCAGCTCACCACTGGAGAGCTCCTACAATGAGCAGTTCTTC.

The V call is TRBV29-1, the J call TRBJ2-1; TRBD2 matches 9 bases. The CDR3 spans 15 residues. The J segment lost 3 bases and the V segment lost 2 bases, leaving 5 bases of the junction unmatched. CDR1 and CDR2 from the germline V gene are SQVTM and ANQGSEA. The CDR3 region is CSVERSGGFYNEQFF. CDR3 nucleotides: TGCAGCGTTGAAAGGAGCGGGGGGTTCTACAATGAGCAGTTCTTC.

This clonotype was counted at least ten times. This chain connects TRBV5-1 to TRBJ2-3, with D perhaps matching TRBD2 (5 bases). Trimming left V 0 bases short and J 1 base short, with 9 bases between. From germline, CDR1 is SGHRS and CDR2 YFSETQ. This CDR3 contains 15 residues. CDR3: CASSLGLAGTDTQYF. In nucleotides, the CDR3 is TGCGCCAGCAGCTTGGGGCTAGCAGGCACAGATACGCAGTATTTT.

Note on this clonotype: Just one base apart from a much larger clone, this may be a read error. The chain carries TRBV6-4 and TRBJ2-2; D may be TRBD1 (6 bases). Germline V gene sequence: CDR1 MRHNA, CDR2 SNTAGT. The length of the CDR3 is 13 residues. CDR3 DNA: TGTGCCAGCAGTGAAGGGGACACCGGGGACCTGTTTTTT. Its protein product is CASSEGDTGDLFF.

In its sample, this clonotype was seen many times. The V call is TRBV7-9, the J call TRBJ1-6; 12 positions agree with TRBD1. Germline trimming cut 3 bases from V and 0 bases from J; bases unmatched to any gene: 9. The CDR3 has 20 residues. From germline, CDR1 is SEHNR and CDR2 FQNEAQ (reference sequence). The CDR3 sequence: CASSLGDRGLFSSYNSPLHF. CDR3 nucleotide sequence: TGTGCCAGCAGCTTGGGGGACAGGGGGCTGTTCAGCTCCTATAATTCACCCCTCCACTTT. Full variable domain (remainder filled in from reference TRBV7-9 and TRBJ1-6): DTGVSQNPRHKITKRGQNVTFRCDPISEHNRLYWYRQTLGQGPEFLTYFQNEAQLEKSRLLSDRFSAERPKGSFSTLEIQRTEQGDSAMYLCASSLGDRGLFSSYNSPLHFGNGTRLTVT.

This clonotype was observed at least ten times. CDR3 DNA: TGTGCCAGCAGCTTAGAGGGACGGAGCTACGAGCAGTACTTC. Translating gives CASSLEGRSYEQYF. The chain joins TRBV7-8 to TRBJ2-7, with D perhaps being TRBD1 or TRBD2 (5 bases each). V lost 1 base and J lost 3, with 10 bases in between. There are 14 residues in the CDR3. CDR1 SGHVS and CDR2 FQNEAQ come from the germline V gene.